Presented here are 30 T cell receptor beta chains from one specimen sequenced in a study of breast tumors, draining lymph nodes, adjacent tissues. TCRdb processed the multiplex PCR reads anew with MiXCR; each CDR3 protein has one entry. Here the sample spans about 230,000 distinct CDR3 sequences, roughly 30% being singletons. Samples came from axillary lymph nodes draining the breast cancer. Sequencing used axillary lymph node tissue. The receptor source for this set is a female donor with breast cancer. Some clones in this sample may be carry-over from other donors' samples.

There are many counts of this clonotype. V usage is TRBV11-2 and J usage is TRBJ2-2; TRBD2 matches at 8 bases. J gave up 4 bases and V 2 bases, and 0 bases lay outside the gene matches. The CDR3 contains 14 residues. CDR1 SGHAT and CDR2 FQNNGV come from the germline V gene. CDR3 in amino acids: CASSLLAGTGELFF. In DNA form, the CDR3 reads TGTGCCAGCAGCTTACTAGCGGGCACCGGGGAGCTGTTTTTT.

Details on this clonotype: This may arise from a read error, as a much more abundant clone is one base away. The CDR3 spells CSARASGRGSEQCF. DNA of the CDR3: TGCAGTGCTAGAGCTAGCGGGAGGGGCTCCGAGCAGTGCTTC. The chain joins TRBV20-1 to TRBJ2-7; 12 bases map to TRBD2. CDR1 is DFQATT, CDR2 SNEGSKA, per germline (reference sequence). The CDR3 loop spans 14 amino acids.

This clonotype came up many times. The chain recombines TRBV6-2 or TRBV6-3 with TRBJ2-4, with 8 bases fitting TRBD2. Losses at the gene ends were 10 bases for V and 15 bases for J; bases not matched to a gene: 14. The CDR3 is 12 residues long. Looked up from germline, CDR1 is MNHEY and CDR2 is SVGEGT. As DNA, the CDR3 is TGTGCCACCTCGAGGGAGGGACTAGTAAGGTACTTC. It translates to CATSREGLVRYF.

This clonotype was detected a few times. A much larger clone sits a single nucleotide away, making a read error possible. The chain carries TRBV6-4 and TRBJ1-2; the D gene is possibly TRBD1 (5 bases). CDR1 and CDR2 (germline): MRHNA, SNTAGT. The CDR3 contains 12 residues. V was pared by 6 bases and J by 7 bases, with 12 bases between. The CDR3 bases are TGTGCCAGCAGCCGACAGTGGTCTGGCTACACCTTC. This encodes CASSRQWSGYTF.

This clonotype was found many times. This sequence joins TRBV20-1 and TRBJ2-4; D gene uncertain. Germline CDR1 and CDR2: DFQATT and SNEGSKA (reference sequence). Trimming shortened V by 2 bases and J by 5 bases, and 16 bases separated the two germline ends. The CDR3 extends over 15 amino acids. CDR3 region: CSARSRTSEQNIQYF. CDR3 DNA: TGCAGTGCTAGAAGCCGTACGAGCGAACAAAACATTCAGTACTTC.

Of note for this clonotype: Since a much larger clone is just one base distant, this may be a read error. The V call is TRBV5-8, the J call TRBJ2-4; D gene uncertain. The CDR3 is made up of 16 amino acids. Trimming left V 3 bases short and J 8 bases short, with 21 bases between. Germline V gene data show CDR1 as SGHTS and CDR2 as YDEGEE. As DNA, the CDR3 is TGTGCCAGCAGCTCCTATGGACCGGGTTTTTCAGACATTCAGTACTTC. It is translated as CASSSYGPGFSDIQYF.

In regard to this clonotype: This sequence may be a read error, since a much larger clone differs from it by one base. This likely comes from a read error, as the CDR3 has no conserved phenylalanine or tryptophan at its end. No DNA is shown, since the ends of the CDR3 on it are uncertain; the CDR3 is the one TCRdb lists. The rearrangement joins TRBV12-3 or TRBV12-4 to TRBJ1-6; TRBD1 is taken as the D call from the table, unchecked against the DNA. The CDR3 is 15 amino acids in total, end residues counted. CDR3 amino acids: CASSLAGGYNSPLYL.

This clonotype was counted at least ten times. The rearrangement uses TRBV20-1 and TRBJ2-1; perhaps TRBD2 as D (6 bases). Germline CDR1 DFQATT, CDR2 SNEGSKA (reference sequence). The CDR3 has 13 amino acids. CDR3 region: CRGRERSYNEQFF. CDR3 nucleotides: TGCAGGGGCCGGGAGCGGTCCTACAATGAGCAGTTCTTC.

This clonotype was detected a few times. This may be a read error: a much more frequent sequence differs by one nucleotide. This chain connects TRBV6-2 or TRBV6-3 to TRBJ1-6; possible D gene TRBD1, 5 bases. The germline V gene encodes CDR1 MNHEY and CDR2 SVGEGT. The CDR3 covers 13 residues. V gave up 7 bases and J gave up 7 bases, with 11 bases separating them. Written as DNA, the CDR3 is TGTGCCAGCAAAGGACATCGGAATTCACCCCTCCACTTT. It encodes CASKGHRNSPLHF.

This clonotype appeared many times. V usage is TRBV11-3 and J usage is TRBJ1-2; TRBD1 might be the D (5 bases). CDR3 length equals 13 residues. With 7 bases removed from V and 6 bases from J, the gap between germline ends came to 15 bases. The germline V gene encodes CDR1 SGHNT and CDR2 YENEEA. The CDR3 reads CASTTAQGHGYTF. As DNA, the CDR3 is TGTGCCAGCACCACTGCCCAGGGTCATGGCTACACCTTC.

The chain carries TRBV11-3 and TRBJ1-3; the D is unclear. Gene TRBJ1-1 matches the end of the DNA better, so the J call may be wrong. There are 17 residues in the CDR3. CDR1 and CDR2 from the germline V gene are SGHNT and YENEEA. The CDR3 loop reads CASSLSKVAQPNTEAFF. The DNA of the CDR3 is TGTGCCAGCAGCTTGTCAAAGGTCGCACAGCCGAACACTGAAGCTTTCTTT.

This chain uses TRBV12-3 or TRBV12-4 with TRBJ1-4; 7 positions agree with TRBD1. There are 13 residues in the CDR3. V shed 3 bases and J 8 bases; nucleotides not matched to a gene: 3. Here the CDR3 DNA reads TGTGCCAGCAGTTTGACAGGGATGGAAAAACTGTTTTTT. This codes for CASSLTGMEKLFF.

The table lists this clonotype with many counts. An end of the junction does not agree with germline; a read error may underlie this. The J gene is TRBJ1-2, the V gene TRBV14; no reliable D call. Per germline, CDR1 SGHDN and CDR2 FVKESK. CDR3 size: 13 residues. The CDR3 DNA is TGTGCCAGCAGCCAAGATCTCACTGACGCCGACGCCTTC. Amino acid sequence: CASSQDLTDADAF.

The table lists this clonotype with many counts. This chain uses TRBV19 with TRBJ2-3; 9 bases fit TRBD1. Looked up from germline, CDR1 is LNHDA and CDR2 is SQIVND (reference sequence). V dropped 5 bases and J dropped 0; count of bases not matched to a gene: 9. The CDR3 covers 17 residues. The CDR3 DNA reads as TGTGCCAGTAGTCCCGGGACAGGGTTGGGAAGCACAGATACGCAGTATTTT. Protein product: CASSPGTGLGSTDTQYF.

This clonotype was seen more than once but under ten times. V and J are TRBV12-3 or TRBV12-4 and TRBJ1-1; D is ambiguous. CDR3 length: 11 residues. With 7 bases removed from V and 2 bases from J, the gap between germline ends came to 5 bases. This CDR3 is CASNLNTEAFF. The CDR3 coding sequence is TGTGCCAGCAATCTTAACACTGAAGCTTTCTTT.

In this sample, this clonotype turned up many times. The chain carries TRBV29-1 and TRBJ2-7, with TRBD2 identical over 12 bases. The V gene end was trimmed by 7 bases and the J gene end by 9 bases; junction bases not matched to a gene: 10. Per the germline V gene, CDR1 is SQVTM and CDR2 is ANQGSEA. CDR3 size: 13 residues. CDR3 amino acids: CSAETSGRLGQYF. The CDR3 coding sequence is TGCAGCGCCGAAACTAGCGGGAGGCTAGGGCAGTACTTC.

Ten or more counts support this clonotype. The chain has TRBV7-6 and TRBJ2-7; 13 nucleotides match TRBD2. Germline lookup yields CDR1 SGHVS and CDR2 FNYEAQ. The V gene end was trimmed by 5 bases and the J gene end by 3 bases; junction bases not matched to a gene: 4. The CDR3 is 15 amino acids. In nucleotides, the CDR3 is TGTGCCAGCAGCATTGGACTAGCGGGAGACTACGAGCAGTACTTC. This encodes CASSIGLAGDYEQYF.

As to this clonotype: This may arise from a read error, as a much more abundant clone is one base away. The chain joins TRBV6-1 to TRBJ2-1, with 8 bases fitting TRBD1. The germline gives CDR1 MNHNS, CDR2 SASEGT. This CDR3 spans 12 amino acids. The DNA for the CDR3 is TGTGCCAGCAGGGACAGGGCCAATGAGCGGTTCTTC. It translates to CASRDRANERFF.

In regard to this clonotype: An end of the junction does not agree with germline; a read error may underlie this. The chain links TRBV19 to TRBJ2-1; 13 bases are shared with TRBD2. CDR1 is LNHDA, CDR2 SQIVND, per germline (reference sequence). The CDR3 spans 16 residues. CDR3 nucleotide sequence: TGTGCCAGTAGTACCGGACTAGCGGGAGTGTACAATGAGCAGTGCTTC. This gives the protein CASSTGLAGVYNEQCF.

This clonotype appeared many times. This rearrangement joins TRBV30 to TRBJ1-4, with unresolved D. Trimming shortened V by 0 bases and J by 7 bases, and 12 bases separated the two germline ends. The CDR3 is made up of 14 amino acids. Germline CDR1 GTSNPN, CDR2 SVGIG (reference sequence). The CDR3: CAWSVRHRSEKLFF. CDR3 nucleotides: TGTGCCTGGAGTGTAAGGCATCGTAGTGAAAAACTGTTTTTT.

At least ten counts were recorded for this clonotype. The chain couples TRBV6-5 to TRBJ1-3; 8 bases are a match to TRBD1. The CDR3 length is 15 residues. CDR1 MNHEY and CDR2 SVGAGI come from the germline V gene. Trimming at V came to 4 bases and at J to 0 bases, leaving 2 bases not matched to a gene. CDR3 DNA sequence: TGTGCCAGCAGTTGGGACAGGTCCTCTGGAAACACCATATATTTT. It is translated as CASSWDRSSGNTIYF.

The CDR3 is CASRRTGFSDEQYF. CDR3 DNA sequence: TGTGCCAGCCGAAGGACAGGGTTTTCGGACGAGCAGTACTTC. This chain links TRBV6-2 or TRBV6-3 with TRBJ2-7; 8 bases line up with TRBD1. The length of the CDR3 is 14 residues. CDR1 MNHEY and CDR2 SVGEGT come from the germline V gene. V lost 8 bases and J lost 5; bases outside the gene matches: 11.

This clonotype appeared a few times. This may come from a read error, since a much larger clone is one base off. The V and J genes are TRBV20-1 and TRBJ2-7, with D possibly being TRBD2 (5 bases). CDR1 is DFQATT, CDR2 SNEGSKA, per germline (reference sequence). The CDR3 is 11 amino acids. DNA of the CDR3: TGCAGTGCTTCCGGGATCGACGAGCAGTCCTTC. Amino acids: CSASGIDEQSF.

The rearrangement joins TRBV6-1 to TRBJ1-3, with D hard to call. V lost 3 bases, J lost 9 bases, and 15 bases lay in between. The CDR3 consists of 14 residues. Looked up from germline, CDR1 is MNHNS and CDR2 is SASEGT. The CDR3 here is CASSDYSGASTIYF. In DNA, the CDR3 is TGTGCCAGCAGTGATTATTCGGGAGCTAGCACCATATATTTT.

A remark on this clonotype: The conserved closing phenylalanine or tryptophan is absent in this CDR3, likely reflecting a read error. The limits of the CDR3 on the DNA are not certain, so only TCRdb's listed CDR3 is given. The V and J genes are TRBV6-1 and TRBJ2-7; the table names TRBD2, a call not compared with the DNA. The CDR3 is 10 amino acids in total, end residues counted. Germline V lookup: CDR1 MNHNS, CDR2 SASEGT. The CDR3 loop reads CASSEMQGGI.

This clonotype has a count of ten or more. The chain carries TRBV2 and TRBJ2-1, with D unclear. This CDR3 is 12 amino acids long. V lost 3 bases and J lost 9, with 9 bases in between. The germline CDR1 and CDR2 sequences are SNHLY and FYNNEI. In DNA, the CDR3 is TGTGCCAGCAGTGACGTACTATCTGAGCAGTTCTTC. This translates into CASSDVLSEQFF.

This clonotype came up many times. CDR3: CASSTGSAGNTIYF. The CDR3 DNA is TGCGCCAGCAGCACAGGGTCAGCAGGAAACACCATATATTTT. The rearrangement links TRBV5-1 to TRBJ1-3, with D maybe TRBD1 (6 bases). This CDR3 is 14 amino acids long. The germline CDR1 and CDR2 sequences are SGHRS and YFSETQ. V gave up 4 bases and J gave up 4 bases, with 12 bases separating them.

Ten or more counts support this clonotype. The chain links TRBV6-5 to TRBJ2-7; maybe TRBD2 (7 bases). Trimming left V 4 bases short and J 7 bases short, with 26 bases between. The CDR3 has 17 residues. Germline CDR1 MNHEY, CDR2 SVGAGI. The CDR3 loop reads CASSWKGGGAGTSEQYF. The CDR3 nucleotides are TGTGCCAGCAGTTGGAAGGGGGGGGGCGCTGGGACTTCGGAGCAGTACTTC.

This clonotype has just a few counts. This may come from a read error, since a much larger clone is one base off. The chain combines TRBV20-1 with TRBJ2-5, with TRBD2 identical over 8 bases. Germline V gene sequence: CDR1 DFQATT, CDR2 SNEGSKA (reference sequence). J lost 7 bases, V lost 4 bases, and 11 bases had no gene match. This CDR3 is built from 14 residues. The CDR3: CSAIQAGVMATQYF. DNA for the CDR3: TGCAGTGCTATCCAAGCGGGAGTGATGGCGACCCAGTACTTC.

This clonotype was observed once. The chain has TRBV19 and TRBJ2-5; 14 positions match TRBD2. J lost 5 bases, V lost 4 bases, and 9 bases had no gene match. Germline loops: CDR1 LNHDA, CDR2 SQIVND (reference sequence). This CDR3 has 17 residues. CDR3 sequence (DNA): TGTGCCAGTAGTACCCTATCGACTAGCGGGAGGGATGAGACCCAGTACTTC. This gives the protein CASSTLSTSGRDETQYF.